A selection of T cell receptor beta chains follows, all from one sample in a study of OX40 agonist ivuxolimab in advanced cancers. TCRdb's table, derived via immunoSEQ multiplex PCR, lists solely in-frame clones and lacks some. This table has approximately 71,000 clones, around 94% appearing once. This material consisted of CD4+ or CD8+ T cells sorted from blood, taken in a trial of the OX40 agonist ivuxolimab. Receptors originate from an adult with an advanced solid tumor such as melanoma, head and neck, liver or kidney cancer. CDR3s include the opening cysteine and the closing phenylalanine or tryptophan. Each record gives: V gene, D gene, J gene, clone size, CDR3 DNA, CDR3 protein. D genes are given only for firm matches. Expanded clones are given a class, and other clones once, few, many or no size at all.

v_call: TRBV28; d_call: TRBD2; j_call: TRBJ2-7; clone_size: -; cdr3_nt: TGTGCCAGCAGTTCAGGGAGGGGACCCTACGAGCAGTACTTC; cdr3_aa: CASSSGRGPYEQYF
v_call: TRBV27; d_call: -; j_call: TRBJ1-5; clone_size: -; cdr3_nt: TGTGCCAGCAGTTTAATTCCACCGGGGGTCCGTCAGCCCCAGCATTTT; cdr3_aa: CASSLIPPGVRQPQHF
v_call: TRBV7-8; d_call: -; j_call: TRBJ1-5; clone_size: -; cdr3_nt: TGTGCCAGCAGCGCCGTGGGGCATAGCAATCAGCCCCAGCATTTT; cdr3_aa: CASSAVGHSNQPQHF
v_call: TRBV7-2; d_call: TRBD2; j_call: TRBJ2-7; clone_size: -; cdr3_nt: TGTGCCAGCAGCTTGACTAGCGGGGGCACCTACGAGCAGTACTTC; cdr3_aa: CASSLTSGGTYEQYF
v_call: TRBV12-5; d_call: TRBD2; j_call: TRBJ2-1; clone_size: -; cdr3_nt: TGTGCTAGTGGTTTTATCCTAGCGGGAGTAGTTGAGCAGTTCTTC; cdr3_aa: CASGFILAGVVEQFF
v_call: TRBV4-3; d_call: TRBD2; j_call: TRBJ2-7; clone_size: once; cdr3_nt: TGCGCCAGCAGCCCAGGACTAGCGGGTAGCGAGCAGTACTTC; cdr3_aa: CASSPGLAGSEQYF
v_call: TRBV5-8; d_call: -; j_call: TRBJ1-2; clone_size: -; cdr3_nt: TGTGCCAGCAGCTTCGGGGTTTCACAGAACTATGGCTACACCTTC; cdr3_aa: CASSFGVSQNYGYTF
v_call: TRBV9; d_call: TRBD1; j_call: TRBJ2-1; clone_size: -; cdr3_nt: TGTGCCAGCAGCGCCCGTCTAGGGACAGGGCCCTACAATGAGCAGTTCTTC; cdr3_aa: CASSARLGTGPYNEQFF
v_call: TRBV7-9; d_call: -; j_call: TRBJ2-7; clone_size: -; cdr3_nt: TGTGCCAGCAGCTCGCCGGAGACGCGGAGCTCCTACGAGCAGTACTTC; cdr3_aa: CASSSPETRSSYEQYF
v_call: TRBV29-1; d_call: -; j_call: TRBJ2-1; clone_size: -; cdr3_nt: TGCAGCGTTGAAGGGGAGTTAGCGGAATACAATGAGCAGTTCTTC; cdr3_aa: CSVEGELAEYNEQFF
v_call: TRBV6-5; d_call: TRBD2; j_call: TRBJ2-1; clone_size: -; cdr3_nt: TGTGCCAGCTCCGTGGGAGGGTACAATGAGCAGTTCTTC; cdr3_aa: CASSVGGYNEQFF
v_call: TRBV21-1; d_call: -; j_call: TRBJ1-3; clone_size: -; cdr3_nt: -; cdr3_aa: CASSKGRGTLFASGNTIYF